Below are 20 T cell receptor beta chains sequenced from a single sample in a study of identical twins. TCRdb recomputed calls from the 5' RACE reads with MiXCR, one row per CDR3 protein. There are roughly 1.6 million distinct CDR3 sequences in the sample; about 32% occur only once, and around 0.25% lies in the top ten. Sequencing was carried out using cord blood. All receptors derive from a newborn girl in good health.

This clonotype was counted between two and nine times. The genes are TRBV12-5 and TRBJ2-1, with TRBD2 identical over 10 bases. The V and J ends lost 0 bases and 10 bases, in that order; junction bases with no gene match: 0. Germline CDR1 reads LGHNT; CDR2 reads FRNRAP. CDR3 size: 13 residues. Here the CDR3 reads CASGLVAGGEQFF. The CDR3 nucleotides are TGTGCTAGTGGTTTGGTAGCGGGAGGGGAGCAGTTCTTC.

This clonotype was seen a few times. V and J are TRBV4-2 and TRBJ1-1; 7 nucleotides agree with TRBD1. There are 19 residues in the CDR3. CDR1 is LGHNA, CDR2 YNFKEQ, per germline. The junction had 18 bases not matched to a gene; V was cut back by 0 bases and J by 5 bases. The CDR3 sequence is CASSQDPPRRGLRRTEAFF. The CDR3 bases are TGTGCCAGCAGCCAAGATCCCCCGCGAAGGGGGCTAAGAAGGACTGAAGCTTTCTTT.

This clonotype was counted only a few times. The chain joins TRBV5-1 to TRBJ2-1; D not resolved. The germline gives CDR1 SGHRS, CDR2 YFSETQ. The length of the CDR3 is 14 residues. V was trimmed by 4 bases and J by 5 bases, leaving 13 bases between them. The CDR3 sequence is CASSLTLMHNEQFF. In DNA form, the CDR3 reads TGCGCCAGCAGCCTCACCCTCATGCACAATGAGCAGTTCTTC.

The chain uses TRBV27 and TRBJ1-1, with D tentatively TRBD1 (5 bases). The V gene's germline CDR1 is MNHEY and CDR2 SMNVEV (reference sequence). Trimming took 7 bases from V and 2 from J, leaving 11 bases between them. The CDR3 extends over 13 amino acids. CDR3 in DNA: TGTGCCAGCATCGGGACGGCTAACACTGAAGCTTTCTTT. Residues: CASIGTANTEAFF.

This clonotype was recorded many times. The genes are TRBV5-1 and TRBJ2-5, with D possibly TRBD2 on 5 matching bases. Germline V gene lookup returns CDR1 SGHRS and CDR2 YFSETQ. Trimming removed 4 bases from V and 5 bases from J, with 12 bases in between. This CDR3 region has 13 residues. As DNA, the CDR3 is TGCGCCAGCAGCCCGTCCCGAGGGGAGACCCAGTACTTC. This gives the protein CASSPSRGETQYF.

This chain joins TRBV10-3 and TRBJ1-1; D is uncertain. CDR1 is ENHRY and CDR2 is SYGVKD in the germline V gene. The CDR3 loop spans 15 amino acids. V lost 0 bases and J lost 0, with 8 bases in between. The chain's CDR3 is CAISESPSLNTEAFF. CDR3 coding DNA: TGTGCCATCAGTGAGTCTCCGAGCTTGAACACTGAAGCTTTCTTT.

The chain links TRBV2 to TRBJ2-7; D might be TRBD2 (5 bases). Between the trimmed V and J ends, which lost 7 bases and 2 bases, there was a span of 9 bases. This CDR3 has 12 amino acids. Germline-derived CDR1 and CDR2 are SNHLY and FYNNEI. The CDR3 sequence: CASIEGTYEQYF. CDR3 coding DNA: TGTGCCAGCATTGAGGGAACCTACGAGCAGTACTTC. Supplemented by reference TRBV2 and TRBJ2-7, the full variable domain reads EPEVTQTPSHQVTQMGQEVILRCVPISNHLYFYWYRQILGQKVEFLVSFYNNEISEKSEIFDDQFSVERPDGSNFTLKIRSTKLEDSAMYFCASIEGTYEQYFGPGTRLTVT.

This clonotype showed up just once. The rearrangement links TRBV12-3 or TRBV12-4 to TRBJ2-5; 8 bases map to TRBD2. Trimming took 1 base from V and 11 from J; bases not matched to a gene: 18. The CDR3 loop spans 17 amino acids. CDR3 nucleotides: TGTGCCAGCAGTTTAGGGGCGGGAGGTCTATCCTACAATGAGCAGTACTTC. This sequence encodes CASSLGAGGLSYNEQYF.

This clonotype was recorded many times. The V call is TRBV5-1, the J call TRBJ2-7; the match to TRBD2 covers 7 bases. From germline, CDR1 is SGHRS and CDR2 YFSETQ. The junction had 7 bases not matched to a gene; V was cut back by 4 bases and J by 3 bases. CDR3 length: 14 amino acids. The DNA of the CDR3 is TGCGCCAGCAGCGGTAAAGCGGGAAACTACGAGCAGTACTTC. It translates to CASSGKAGNYEQYF. Full variable domain (missing parts from reference TRBV5-1 and TRBJ2-7): KAGVTQTPRYLIKTRGQQVTLSCSPISGHRSVSWYQQTPGQGLQFLFEYFSETQRNKGNFPGRFSGRQFSNSRSEMNVSTLELGDSALYLCASSGKAGNYEQYFGPGTRLTVT.

This clonotype showed up many times. The chain carries TRBV20-1 and TRBJ2-5; 7 bases align to TRBD2. The DNA matches TRBJ2-7 better at its end, which makes the J call doubtful. CDR1 and CDR2 (germline): DFQATT, SNEGSKA (reference sequence). The CDR3 extends over 16 amino acids. This chain's CDR3 is CSARSRRLAFSVEQYF. The CDR3 nucleotides read TGCAGTGCTAGGTCCAGGCGACTAGCATTCTCAGTCGAGCAGTACTTC.

Note on this clonotype: This may come from a read error, since a much larger clone is one base off. The chain has TRBV25-1 and TRBJ2-7; the D gene could be TRBD1 or TRBD2 (5 bases each). The CDR3 length is 12 residues. Germline assignment: CDR1 MGHDK and CDR2 SYGVNS. CDR3 region: CASSAQYGDQSF. In DNA form, the CDR3 reads TGTGCCAGCAGTGCACAGTATGGGGACCAGTCCTTC.

The chain links TRBV2 to TRBJ1-5; a weak D match, TRBD1 (5 bases). V was pared by 1 base and J by 3 bases, with 10 bases between. This CDR3 has 15 amino acids. Looked up from germline, CDR1 is SNHLY and CDR2 is FYNNEI. CDR3 bases: TGTGCCAGCAGTGAAGTACAGGCTTTCAATCAGCCCCAGCATTTT. Protein sequence: CASSEVQAFNQPQHF.

This clonotype was recorded a few times. The V gene is TRBV6-1, the J gene TRBJ2-7; 9 bases fit TRBD1. V shed 6 bases and J 2 bases; nucleotides not matched to a gene: 8. Germline V gene lookup returns CDR1 MNHNS and CDR2 SASEGT. This CDR3 region has 15 residues. CDR3 loop: CASRGPGQGAYEQYF. In DNA form, the CDR3 reads TGTGCCAGCAGGGGGCCGGGACAGGGTGCCTACGAGCAGTACTTC.

The CDR3 DNA follows: TGCGCCAGCAGCTTAAGTCCAGGGGGATCTGGAAACACCATATATTTT. It encodes CASSLSPGGSGNTIYF. This chain uses TRBV5-1 with TRBJ1-3, with 7 bases matching TRBD1. The CDR3 runs 16 residues. Germline V CDR1 and CDR2: SGHRS, YFSETQ. Germline trimming cut 2 bases from V and 1 base from J; bases unmatched to any gene: 6. Looking up the rest from reference TRBV5-1 and TRBJ1-3 gives the full variable domain: KAGVTQTPRYLIKTRGQQVTLSCSPISGHRSVSWYQQTPGQGLQFLFEYFSETQRNKGNFPGRFSGRQFSNSRSEMNVSTLELGDSALYLCASSLSPGGSGNTIYFGEGSWLTVV.

This chain connects TRBV12-3 or TRBV12-4 to TRBJ2-1, with D possibly called TRBD1 or TRBD2 (5 bases each). This CDR3 has 14 amino acids. V lost 6 bases and J lost 6, with 15 bases in between. As DNA, the CDR3 is TGTGCCAGCAGAAATCTAACTGGGGGCAATGAGCAGTTCTTC. Residues: CASRNLTGGNEQFF.

The chain recombines TRBV7-9 with TRBJ2-7; D uncertain. V was clipped by 2 bases and J by 7 bases, with 15 bases between them. Per the germline V gene, CDR1 is SEHNR and CDR2 is FQNEAQ (reference sequence). This CDR3 spans 14 amino acids. In DNA, the CDR3 is TGTGCCAGCAGCTTAACTGGCGCTAACAATGAGCAGTACTTC. Its protein product is CASSLTGANNEQYF. Based on the CDR3 plus reference TRBV7-9 and TRBJ2-7, the full variable domain is DTGVSQNPRHKITKRGQNVTFRCDPISEHNRLYWYRQTLGQGPEFLTYFQNEAQLEKSRLLSDRFSAERPKGSFSTLEIQRTEQGDSAMYLCASSLTGANNEQYFGPGTRLTVT.

A few counts support this clonotype. This chain joins TRBV4-2 and TRBJ2-3; TRBD2 matches 9 bases. The ends lost 0 bases at V and 6 bases at J; junction bases unmatched: 7. Germline-derived CDR1 and CDR2 are LGHNA and YNFKEQ. The CDR3 loop spans 16 amino acids. The CDR3 bases are TGTGCCAGCAGCCAAGAAGCTAGCGGGATGGAGGATACGCAGTATTTT. Amino acids: CASSQEASGMEDTQYF.

V is TRBV5-1 and J is TRBJ1-2, with 8 nucleotides matching TRBD1. This CDR3 has 13 amino acids. Germline V gene lookup returns CDR1 SGHRS and CDR2 YFSETQ. After removal of 5 bases from V and 5 bases from J, the junction contained 5 bases not matched to a gene. The CDR3 sequence is CASRAGQVYGYTF. CDR3 coding DNA: TGCGCCAGCAGGGCGGGACAGGTTTATGGCTACACCTTC.

The rearrangement uses TRBV7-6 and TRBJ1-4; unclear D gene. This CDR3 is built from 16 residues. Germline V gene data show CDR1 as SGHVS and CDR2 as FNYEAQ. With 4 bases removed from V and 8 bases from J, the gap between germline ends came to 20 bases. The CDR3 loop reads CASSSREGGIREKLFF. As DNA, the CDR3 is TGTGCCAGCAGCTCAAGGGAAGGTGGCATTCGGGAAAAACTGTTTTTT.

This clonotype occurred a few times. V is TRBV18 and J is TRBJ1-2; weak D call: TRBD1 (6 bases). CDR3 length: 17 residues. With 2 bases removed from V and 4 bases from J, the gap between germline ends came to 20 bases. The germline gives CDR1 KGHSH, CDR2 LQKENI. CDR3 bases: TGTGCCAGCTCACCATACACAGGGAGGGTTTATGGCTATGGCTACACCTTC. Protein sequence: CASSPYTGRVYGYGYTF.